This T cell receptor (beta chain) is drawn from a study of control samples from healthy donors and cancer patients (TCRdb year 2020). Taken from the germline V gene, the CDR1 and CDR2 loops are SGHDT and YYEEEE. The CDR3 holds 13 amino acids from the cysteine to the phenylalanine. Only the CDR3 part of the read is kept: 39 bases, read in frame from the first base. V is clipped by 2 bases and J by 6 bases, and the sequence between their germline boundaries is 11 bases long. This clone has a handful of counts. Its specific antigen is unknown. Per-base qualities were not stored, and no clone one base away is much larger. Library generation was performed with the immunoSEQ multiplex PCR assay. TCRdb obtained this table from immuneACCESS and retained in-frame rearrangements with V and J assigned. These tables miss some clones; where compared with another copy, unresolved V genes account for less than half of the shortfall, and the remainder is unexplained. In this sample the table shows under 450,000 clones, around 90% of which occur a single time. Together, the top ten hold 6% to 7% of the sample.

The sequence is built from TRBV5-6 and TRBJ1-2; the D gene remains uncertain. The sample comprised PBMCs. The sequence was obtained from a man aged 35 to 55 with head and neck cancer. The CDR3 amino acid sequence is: CASSFGLADGYTF. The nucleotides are TGTGCCAGCAGCTTTGGGCTGGCCGATGGCTACACCTTC.